The table lists the clone carrying this TCR beta chain with a few counts. Its antigen is undetermined. Stable Graves' hyperthyroidism meant no ophthalmopathy progression within 18 months. With a duration under 2 months, the hyperthyroidism was newly diagnosed in patients aged 18 to 65. Amplification of TCR beta CDR3 regions was performed using RNA transcripts as template. First-round RT-PCR of the TCR CDR3 relied on the HTBI primer set. TCRdb reanalysed the multiplex PCR reads using MiXCR and keeps one entry per CDR3 protein. The sample lists about 540,000 distinct CDR3 sequences, just over 45% occurring once. This record belongs to a study of T cells in Graves' hyperthyroidism and ophthalmopathy. Whole-study results and caveats: Most thyroid clonotypes with frequency above 0.001 were detected in blood.

The CDR3 totals 14 residues. With 2 bases removed from V and 3 bases from J, the gap between germline ends came to 11 bases. The TCR was taken from a woman aged 18-30 years with Graves' hyperthyroidism. The sequencing input was peripheral blood or thyroid tissue (not recorded which). The gene calls are TRBV12-3 or TRBV12-4 and TRBJ2-7; tentatively, D is TRBD2 (6 bases). The CDR3 bases are TGTGCCAGCAGTTTATGGGGGGTCAGCTACGAGCAGTACTTC. Its translation is CASSLWGVSYEQYF.